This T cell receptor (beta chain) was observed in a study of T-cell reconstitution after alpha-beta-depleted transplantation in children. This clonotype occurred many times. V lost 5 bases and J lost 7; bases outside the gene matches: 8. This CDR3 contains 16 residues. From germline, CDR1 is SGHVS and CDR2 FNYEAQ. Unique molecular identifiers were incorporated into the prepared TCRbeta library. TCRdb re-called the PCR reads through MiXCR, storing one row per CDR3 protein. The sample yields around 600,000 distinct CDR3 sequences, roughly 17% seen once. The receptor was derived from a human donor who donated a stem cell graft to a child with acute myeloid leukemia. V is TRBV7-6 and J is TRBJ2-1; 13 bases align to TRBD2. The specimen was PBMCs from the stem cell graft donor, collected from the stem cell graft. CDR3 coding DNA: TGTGCCAGCAGCCTGAGGACTAGCGGGGGAGGAAATGAGCAGTTCTTC. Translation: CASSLRTSGGGNEQFF.